This TCR beta chain was identified during a study of blood T cell repertoires in COVID-19. About the study: Some COVID-19 samples were acute and others convalescent; all came from the United States, Italy and Spain. Sources were T cells, B-cell-depleted T cells, or PBMCs; the material itself was cDNA or gDNA.

In the original processing: Counts of nucleated cells, estimated from reference gene primer amplification, were obtained. Only in-frame clones appear in the TCRdb table, and some are missing; sequencing was by immunoSEQ multiplex PCR. The DNA was the basis for D and trimming; V, J and clone size are from that table. The sample has approximately 240,000 clones, 75% to 85% seen once. The V and J ends lost 5 bases and 7 bases respectively, with 14 bases between them. The CDR3 is 13 residues long. Germline values: CDR1 MNHEY, CDR2 SVGAGI. The TCR was taken from a middle-aged woman who had recovered from COVID-19. Sequencing was performed on peripheral blood. The chain combines TRBV6-5 with TRBJ1-2, with D perhaps TRBD1 (6 bases). CDR3 protein: CASSRRGAGGYTF. DNA for the CDR3: TGTGCCAGCAGTCGACGGGGGGCGGGTGGCTACACCTTC.